This paragraph covers one TCR beta chain sequence. Its specificity is unknown. These data belong to a study of T cells after yellow fever vaccination. Study-wide findings and caveats: Though it reached lower strength, the secondary response hit its peak faster, day 5 versus 15.

Germline V CDR1 and CDR2: SNHLY, FYNNEI. Trimming took 2 bases from V and 5 from J; bases not matched to a gene: 9. CDR3 length equals 16 residues. A process of 5'RACE template switching, which added a universal primer site and UMIs, was used to make TCR cDNA. In TCRdb, the 5' RACE reads were re-called with MiXCR into one record per CDR3 protein. Of around 350,000 distinct CDR3 sequences in the sample, over 5% were seen once. Sequencing was performed on PBMCs, taken 5 days after the yellow fever booster vaccination. This chain uses TRBV2 with TRBJ2-1; 7 bases match TRBD1. This clonotype originated in a man in his thirties or forties who received the YFV17D yellow fever vaccine. DNA of the CDR3: TGTGCCAGCAGTGAACGGGTTACAGGGGTCAACAATGAGCAGTTCTTC. Amino acid sequence: CASSERVTGVNNEQFF.